This is a list of T cell receptor beta chains from one sample in a study of HIV-infected patients and healthy controls. One entry per CDR3 protein results from TCRdb running MiXCR on the 5' RACE reads. The sample consists of roughly 20,000 distinct CDR3 sequences, roughly a tenth of them appearing once. The sequencing sample was made of blood. All receptors come from an adult in good health. Both conserved end residues are trimmed from each CDR3. The order of the fields is V gene, J gene, CDR3 protein.

v_call: TRBV5-1; j_call: TRBJ1-2; cdr3_aa: ASSLGDRGYGYT
v_call: TRBV11-2; j_call: TRBJ2-7; cdr3_aa: ASSSLLSGRSDEQY
v_call: TRBV9; j_call: TRBJ2-2; cdr3_aa: ASSSPRGGLNTGELF
v_call: TRBV7-6; j_call: TRBJ2-1; cdr3_aa: ASSSLNNEQF
v_call: TRBV5-1; j_call: TRBJ2-5; cdr3_aa: ASSTGQGGYQETQY
v_call: TRBV27; j_call: TRBJ1-1; cdr3_aa: ASSYEGPTSTEAF
v_call: TRBV30; j_call: TRBJ2-7; cdr3_aa: AWSRGGLPGEQY
v_call: TRBV9; j_call: TRBJ2-7; cdr3_aa: ASSVGGTSGSYEQY
v_call: TRBV19; j_call: TRBJ2-4; cdr3_aa: ASSIAAWAKNIQY
v_call: TRBV7-9; j_call: TRBJ2-7; cdr3_aa: ASSLKASGSDYEQY
v_call: TRBV11-3; j_call: TRBJ2-1; cdr3_aa: ASSPWDWGESNEQF
v_call: TRBV7-2; j_call: TRBJ2-5; cdr3_aa: ASTRTSGSGETQY
v_call: TRBV7-9; j_call: TRBJ2-3; cdr3_aa: ASSLDNTDTQY
v_call: TRBV3-1; j_call: TRBJ2-1; cdr3_aa: ASSLRTSSEEQF
v_call: TRBV7-2; j_call: TRBJ2-1; cdr3_aa: ASSLNLAGTGQDEQF
v_call: TRBV5-5; j_call: TRBJ1-2; cdr3_aa: ASSLVGAGTGDGYT
v_call: TRBV27; j_call: TRBJ2-5; cdr3_aa: ASGAGPETQY
v_call: TRBV19; j_call: TRBJ1-5; cdr3_aa: ASSIGASQPQH
v_call: TRBV27; j_call: TRBJ1-5; cdr3_aa: ASSYQGNQPQH
v_call: TRBV6-5; j_call: TRBJ2-2; cdr3_aa: ASTDRGRGAGELF
v_call: TRBV5-1; j_call: TRBJ1-2; cdr3_aa: ASRPQGEDRGAGYT
v_call: TRBV5-6; j_call: TRBJ2-7; cdr3_aa: ASSFFEGLANSKQY
v_call: TRBV6-1; j_call: TRBJ1-6; cdr3_aa: ASSEKDSSPLH
v_call: TRBV29-1; j_call: TRBJ1-1; cdr3_aa: SVGGTNEAF
v_call: TRBV5-1; j_call: TRBJ1-1; cdr3_aa: ASSFSGVSTEAF
v_call: TRBV28; j_call: TRBJ1-1; cdr3_aa: ATREGWNTEAF
v_call: TRBV10-3; j_call: TRBJ2-7; cdr3_aa: ATKRMTTQREQY
v_call: TRBV3-1; j_call: TRBJ2-3; cdr3_aa: ASGGSGRTDTQY
v_call: TRBV15; j_call: TRBJ1-1; cdr3_aa: ATSRDLGQSAF
v_call: TRBV3-1; j_call: TRBJ1-4; cdr3_aa: ASSQGLRGANEKLF
v_call: TRBV6-2/TRBV6-3; j_call: TRBJ2-7; cdr3_aa: ASSYDARGRYEQY
v_call: TRBV12-3/TRBV12-4; j_call: TRBJ1-6; cdr3_aa: ASSSGDSPLH